The sequence of this T cell receptor (beta chain) was determined in a study of early T cells in non-severe SARS-CoV-2 infection. TCRdb reprocessed the 5' RACE reads with MiXCR, giving one entry per CDR3 protein. Here the sample spans around 45,000 distinct CDR3 sequences, roughly 4% being singletons. The germline V gene has CDR1 LGHDT and CDR2 YNNKEL (reference sequence). With 4 bases removed from V and 0 bases from J, the gap between germline ends came to 10 bases. The CDR3 is 14 amino acids. The chain is built from TRBV3-1 and TRBJ2-7; D remains ambiguous. The sample taken for sequencing was whole blood. The source of this sequence is an adult who was a healthcare worker with PCR-confirmed SARS-CoV-2 infection or an uninfected control (not recorded which). The CDR3 loop is CASSPSDLSYEQYF. The CDR3 DNA follows: TGTGCCAGCAGCCCGTCCGACCTCTCCTACGAGCAGTACTTC.